The sequence of this T cell receptor beta chain was determined in a study of CD8 T cells in ankylosing spondylitis. Trimming removed 5 bases from V and 5 bases from J; junction bases left unmatched: 10. The CDR3 is made up of 14 amino acids. CDR1 and CDR2 (germline): SQVTM, ANQGSEA. 5'-RACE, quantitative and with molecular barcodes, yielded the TCR beta libraries. A single record per CDR3 protein comes from TCRdb applying MiXCR to the 5' RACE reads. Counted here are roughly 69,000 distinct CDR3 sequences, approximately 5.3% occurring once; the ten biggest clones make up 2% to 2.5%. The study, taken as a whole, reports: Seemingly characteristic of ankylosing spondylitis blood was a TCR beta motif consisting of 7 or 8 highly homologous variants.

This clonotype was observed many times. As yet, its antigen is unknown. The receptor was isolated from a male donor with ankylosing spondylitis or in good health (not recorded which). Sequencing was performed on blood, either unsorted or a sorted T cell fraction (not recorded which). The J gene is TRBJ1-1, the V gene TRBV29-1; TRBD1 agrees at 8 bases. CDR3 nucleotides: TGCAGCGTTCTCAGGGGGCCGTCGGAAACTGAAGCTTTCTTT. Translation: CSVLRGPSETEAFF.